Below, 26 T cell receptor beta chains from the same sample are listed, as sequenced in a study of beta chain features in type 1 diabetes. Every bit of the isolated RNA underwent reverse transcription, so sequencing read expressed TCRB transcripts. TCRdb's copy holds only in-frame clones and misses some; the assay was immunoSEQ multiplex PCR. Of around 400,000 clones in the sample, approximately 15% are singletons; the top ten hold 0.019%. The specimen sequenced was naive CD4+ T cells from blood. These TCRs come from a woman in her late teens or twenties in good health.

This clone has a handful of counts. The chain has TRBV30 and TRBJ2-7, with D tentatively TRBD2 (5 bases). The CDR3 loop spans 14 amino acids. V was trimmed by 0 bases and J by 5 bases, leaving 14 bases between them. Germline lookup yields CDR1 GTSNPN and CDR2 SVGIG (reference sequence). This chain's CDR3 is CAWSVLDPGNEQYF. The CDR3 nucleotides are TGTGCCTGGAGTGTACTAGACCCGGGCAACGAGCAGTACTTC.

DNA for the CDR3: TGTGCCAGCAGCAGGGCCCTAGCGGGAGGGCCAGATACGCAGTATTTT. Translating it yields CASSRALAGGPDTQYF. J is TRBJ2-3 and V is TRBV7-9, with 12 positions matching TRBD2. Unmatched junction bases numbered 7, after V lost 5 bases and J lost 4 bases. Germline V gives CDR1 SEHNR, CDR2 FQNEAQ (reference sequence). This CDR3 region has 16 residues.

The V gene is TRBV28, the J gene TRBJ2-7, with D possibly matching TRBD1 (6 bases). Germline CDR1 reads MDHEN; CDR2 reads SYDVKM. Deletions cut 11 bases from V and 2 bases from J, with 10 bases between. The CDR3 length is 11 residues. Here the CDR3 reads CAVQGTYEQYF. The CDR3 bases are TGTGCCGTCCAGGGGACCTACGAGCAGTACTTC. Filled out from reference TRBV28 and TRBJ2-7, the complete variable domain reads DVKVTQSSRYLVKRTGEKVFLECVQDMDHENMFWYRQDPGLGLRLIYFSYDVKMKEKGDIPEGYSVSREKKERFSLILESASTNQTSMYLCAVQGTYEQYFGPGTRLTVT.

The V call is TRBV18, the J call TRBJ2-1, with 13 positions matching TRBD2. The V segment lost 3 bases and the J segment 7 bases; nucleotides outside the gene matches: 6. Per germline, CDR1 KGHSH and CDR2 LQKENI. This CDR3 has 16 residues. The CDR3 region is CASSPPGLAGVNEQFF. Here the CDR3 DNA reads TGTGCCAGCTCACCGCCAGGACTAGCGGGAGTAAATGAGCAGTTCTTC. Looking up the rest from reference TRBV18 and TRBJ2-1 gives the full variable domain: NAGVMQNPRHLVRRRGQEARLRCSPMKGHSHVYWYRQLPEEGLKFMVYLQKENIIDESGMPKERFSAEFPKEGPSILRIQQVVRGDSAAYFCASSPPGLAGVNEQFFGPGTRLTVL.

The genes are TRBV29-1 and TRBJ2-7, with 9 bases identical to TRBD2. J gave up 2 bases and V 2 bases, and 4 bases lay outside the gene matches. This CDR3 region has 14 residues. Germline V lookup: CDR1 SQVTM, CDR2 ANQGSEA. CDR3 region: CSVERLAGTYEQYF. Written as DNA, the CDR3 is TGCAGCGTTGAACGGCTAGCGGGAACCTACGAGCAGTACTTC.

Only a few counts were recorded for this clone. CDR3 sequence: CASSYSKAGRDTQYF. The CDR3 coding sequence is TGTGCCAGCAGTTACTCGAAGGCAGGGCGGGATACGCAGTATTTT. This chain joins TRBV6-5 and TRBJ2-3; tentatively, D is TRBD1 (5 bases). This CDR3 contains 15 residues. The ends were cut back, 0 bases at V and 6 bases at J, with 13 bases in the middle. Germline-derived CDR1 and CDR2 are MNHEY and SVGAGI.

Only a few counts were recorded for this clone. CDR3 in amino acids: CSVGGGTTEAFF. The CDR3 coding sequence is TGCAGCGTTGGCGGGGGCACCACTGAAGCTTTCTTT. The chain couples TRBV29-1 to TRBJ1-1, with a possible D match to TRBD1 (6 bases). V lost 4 bases and J 4 bases, leaving 10 bases between the germline ends. The CDR3 loop spans 12 amino acids. Germline V CDR1 and CDR2: SQVTM, ANQGSEA. Full variable domain (remainder filled in from reference TRBV29-1 and TRBJ1-1): SAVISQKPSRDICQRGTSLTIQCQVDSQVTMMFWYRQQPGQSLTLIATANQGSEATYESGFVIDKFPISRPNLTFSTLTVSNMSPEDSSIYLCSVGGGTTEAFFGQGTRLTVV.

This clone was detected only a few times. The chain carries TRBV11-3 and TRBJ2-1; TRBD2 is a possible D gene (6 bases). The germline CDR1 and CDR2 sequences are SGHNT and YENEEA. Trimming removed 5 bases from V and 7 bases from J, with 9 bases in between. The CDR3 sequence is 12 residues long. The DNA for the CDR3 is TGTGCCAGCAGCCGTGGGGGGAATGAGCAGTTCTTC. Amino acid sequence: CASSRGGNEQFF. The full variable domain, rest sourced from reference TRBV11-3 and TRBJ2-1, is EAGVVQSPRYKIIEKKQPVAFWCNPISGHNTLYWYLQNLGQGPELLIRYENEEAVDDSQLPKDRFSAERLKGVDSTLKIQPAELGDSAVYLCASSRGGNEQFFGPGTRLTVL.

Comment on this clone: The sample carries other DNA sequences with the same CDR3. V usage is TRBV15 and J usage is TRBJ2-1, with 7 bases fitting TRBD2. The CDR3 length is 15 residues. The germline gives CDR1 LNHNV, CDR2 YYDKDF (reference sequence). The V segment lost 0 bases and the J segment 4 bases; nucleotides outside the gene matches: 3. The CDR3 DNA reads TGTGCCACCAGCAGAGATCGGGGAGGGTACAATGAGCAGTTCTTC. Its protein is CATSRDRGGYNEQFF.

The chain employs TRBV4-3 and TRBJ2-1; the D is unclear. The V gene lost 0 bases and the J gene lost 6 bases, with 6 bases spanning the gap. The germline gives CDR1 LGHNA, CDR2 YSLEER. The CDR3 length is 13 residues. CDR3 in DNA: TGCGCCAGCAGCCAAGAGACTTCCAATGAGCAGTTCTTC. This translates into CASSQETSNEQFF.

The sample holds a few counts of this clone. The chain carries TRBV28 and TRBJ2-7; possibly TRBD2 for D (5 bases). V was shortened by 10 bases and J by 2 bases, with 9 bases between the two germline ends. Germline values: CDR1 MDHEN, CDR2 SYDVKM. The CDR3 length is 11 residues. The chain's CDR3 is CAIGSAYEQYF. The CDR3 nucleotides are TGTGCCATCGGTAGCGCCTACGAGCAGTACTTC.

A few counts support this clone. The CDR3: CASSLRRASPYNEQFF. CDR3 bases: TGTGCCAGCAGTTTACGGAGGGCATCCCCCTACAATGAGCAGTTCTTC. The J gene is TRBJ2-1, the V gene TRBV27, with D possibly being TRBD2 (6 bases). Germline V lookup: CDR1 MNHEY, CDR2 SMNVEV (reference sequence). This CDR3 is built from 16 residues. V was clipped by 2 bases and J by 2 bases, with 13 bases between them.

About this clone itself: Relative to the germline gene, one junction end is altered; a read error may explain this. The V gene is TRBV7-7, the J gene TRBJ2-7, with TRBD1 identical over 7 bases. Germline V gene lookup returns CDR1 SSHAT and CDR2 FNYEAQ (reference sequence). The CDR3 length is 15 residues. Here the CDR3 reads CASSLALGTVYEQYF. CDR3 bases: TGTGCTAGCAGCTTAGCTCTTGGGACAGTCTACGAGCAGTACTTC.

The genes are TRBV9 and TRBJ2-5; D gene ambiguous. The V gene lost 7 bases and the J gene lost 2 bases, with 12 bases spanning the gap. Germline CDR1 reads SGDLS; CDR2 reads YYNGEE. The CDR3 extends over 13 amino acids. The CDR3 coding sequence is TGTGCCAGCGGATCCCCAGCGCAAGAGACCCAGTACTTC. Residues: CASGSPAQETQYF.

The rearrangement uses TRBV18 and TRBJ1-1; tentative D call: TRBD1 (6 bases). Germline CDR1 is KGHSH and CDR2 is LQKENI. The CDR3 covers 14 residues. V dropped 4 bases and J dropped 4 bases, with 13 bases sitting between them. Here the CDR3 DNA reads TGTGCCAGCTCACGTTCCGGGACACCCACTGAAGCTTTCTTT. It translates to CASSRSGTPTEAFF.

The J gene is TRBJ1-1, the V gene TRBV29-1; unclear D gene. The CDR3 is 14 amino acids. Trimming shortened V by 1 base and J by 2 bases, and 11 bases separated the two germline ends. Germline CDR1 is SQVTM and CDR2 is ANQGSEA. CDR3 sequence (DNA): TGCAGCGTTGAAGCCTTACAGAGAAACACTGAAGCTTTCTTT. Its protein product is CSVEALQRNTEAFF.

The rearrangement links TRBV9 to TRBJ2-6; D ambiguous. This CDR3 is 17 amino acids long. Trimming left V 0 bases short and J 0 bases short, with 10 bases between. Germline loops: CDR1 SGDLS, CDR2 YYNGEE. The CDR3 region has the DNA TGTGCCAGCAGCGTAGGAGGCCCGAGCTCTGGGGCCAACGTCCTGACTTTC. Translation: CASSVGGPSSGANVLTF. Full variable domain (outside the CDR3, taken from reference TRBV9 and TRBJ2-6): DSGVTQTPKHLITATGQRVTLRCSPRSGDLSVYWYQQSLDQGLQFLIQYYNGEERAKGNILERFSAQQFPDLHSELNLSSLELGDSALYFCASSVGGPSSGANVLTFGAGSRLTVL.

This clone came up a few times. The CDR3 region is CASSPIALAGRYEQYF. The DNA of the CDR3 is TGTGCCAGCAGCCCAATCGCACTAGCGGGCCGCTACGAGCAGTACTTC. The rearrangement joins TRBV5-6 to TRBJ2-7; 9 nucleotides match TRBD2. The junction had 11 bases not matched to a gene; V was cut back by 4 bases and J by 3 bases. This CDR3 is built from 16 residues. Germline CDR1 reads SGHDT; CDR2 reads YYEEEE.

The chain has TRBV20-1 and TRBJ1-2, with D hard to call. Germline loops: CDR1 DFQATT, CDR2 SNEGSKA (reference sequence). The CDR3 totals 11 residues. CDR3 loop: CSSTDNYGYTF. In DNA form, the CDR3 reads TGCAGCTCAACAGATAACTATGGCTACACCTTC.

This chain uses TRBV4-1 with TRBJ2-6, with 9 bases identical to TRBD1. V shed 5 bases, J shed 0 bases, and the junction held 8 bases outside the gene matches. The CDR3 is 18 residues long. Germline CDR1 and CDR2: MGHRA and YSYEKL. The CDR3 nucleotides read TGCGCCAGCAGCTCTCGGACAGGGGAACACTCTGGGGCCAACGTCCTGACTTTC. It codes for CASSSRTGEHSGANVLTF.

The chain uses TRBV5-4 and TRBJ2-7; D not certain. Trimming removed 4 bases at V and 3 bases at J, with 11 bases between. The CDR3 is made up of 13 amino acids. Germline values: CDR1 SGHNT, CDR2 YYREEE (reference sequence). CDR3 DNA sequence: TGTGCCAGCAGCGTTACTGAGTACTACGAGCAGTACTTC. Amino acid sequence: CASSVTEYYEQYF.

In its sample, this clone was seen a few times. The chain couples TRBV25-1 to TRBJ2-7; unclear D gene. The CDR3 runs 16 residues. The V end lost 2 bases, the J end lost 6 bases, and 20 bases lay between the germline ends. Per the germline V gene, CDR1 is MGHDK and CDR2 is SYGVNS. DNA of the CDR3: TGTGCCAGCAGTGAAGGTTTAGGCCGAGGATCGTTCGAGCAGTACTTC. It yields the protein CASSEGLGRGSFEQYF.

CDR3 protein: CASSLTTGNTIYF. CDR3 coding DNA: TGCGCCAGCAGCTTGACTACGGGAAACACCATATATTTT. This chain links TRBV5-1 with TRBJ1-3; D unclear. The germline V and J ends were trimmed by 1 base and 4 bases, with 6 bases remaining between them. Germline lookup yields CDR1 SGHRS and CDR2 YFSETQ. There are 13 residues in the CDR3. Full variable domain (outside the CDR3, taken from reference TRBV5-1 and TRBJ1-3): KAGVTQTPRYLIKTRGQQVTLSCSPISGHRSVSWYQQTPGQGLQFLFEYFSETQRNKGNFPGRFSGRQFSNSRSEMNVSTLELGDSALYLCASSLTTGNTIYFGEGSWLTVV.

This clone was found a few times. The V call is TRBV30, the J call TRBJ2-1; the match to TRBD2 covers 14 bases. There are 15 residues in the CDR3. Trimming cost V 6 bases and J 4 bases; bases outside gene matches: 5. Germline CDR1 and CDR2: GTSNPN and SVGIG (reference sequence). The CDR3 reads CACAWTSGRYNEQFF. CDR3 nucleotides: TGTGCCTGTGCGTGGACTAGCGGGAGGTACAATGAGCAGTTCTTC.

V gene TRBV6-1 combines with J gene TRBJ2-6, with D possibly TRBD1 on 5 matching bases. Germline CDR1 MNHNS, CDR2 SASEGT. The CDR3 contains 15 residues. V gave up 6 bases and J gave up 0 bases, with 9 bases separating them. This CDR3 is CASRLTVSGANVLTF. CDR3 coding DNA: TGTGCCAGCAGGCTGACAGTCTCTGGGGCCAACGTCCTGACTTTC.

The gene calls are TRBV6-5 and TRBJ2-3, with D hard to call. V was trimmed by 8 bases and J by 1 base, leaving 13 bases between them. CDR3 length: 14 amino acids. CDR1 is MNHEY, CDR2 SVGAGI, per germline. CDR3 residues: CASLEAAGTDTQYF. The CDR3 DNA is TGTGCCAGCCTCGAGGCGGCGGGCACAGATACGCAGTATTTT.